This note documents a single TCR beta chain sequence. The data were produced by immunoSEQ multiplex PCR, yet TCRdb's version contains in-frame clones alone and is incomplete. This sample has 260,000 or so clones, with 90% found just once. This record belongs to a study of cytomegalovirus exposure and HLA in healthy donors. The ends lost 4 bases at V and 3 bases at J; junction bases unmatched: 11. Germline CDR1 is SNHLY and CDR2 is FYNNEI. This CDR3 has 16 residues. Sequencing used PBMCs. This rearrangement joins TRBV2 to TRBJ2-7; 8 bases match TRBD2. The clonotype comes from a woman in her 30s in good health and CMV-seronegative. The CDR3 spells CASSVSASGLDYEQYF. The CDR3 DNA reads TGTGCCAGCAGTGTAAGTGCTAGCGGGCTAGACTACGAGCAGTACTTC.